This T cell receptor beta chain appears in the sequencing data of a study of CD8+CD57+ T cells in acquired aplastic anemia. Looking at the study overall: Roughly 3 ug was the average amount of DNA from sorted CD4+ and CD8+ cells. Findings of the study overall: Some 31 shared CD8+ CDR3s appeared highly expressed within patients' immunodominant clones.

Genomic DNA, serving as template, underwent TCR beta VDJ and CDR3 profiling. TCRdb fed the reads into MiXCR, producing one record per CDR3 protein. The table lists approximately 200,000 distinct CDR3 sequences, less than 60% of them singletons. Remarks on this clonotype: Its matching antigen is unknown.

Looked up from germline, CDR1 is KGHSH and CDR2 is LQKENI. CDR3 length equals 15 residues. Trimming at V came to 6 bases and at J to 4 bases, leaving 7 bases not matched to a gene. All patients picked for sequencing had shown, by flow cytometry, an expansion of CD8+CD57+ cells. This receptor was obtained from a human donor with aplastic anemia. The specimen was sorted CD4+, CD8+, or CD8+CD57+ T cells (not recorded which) from PBMCs. V is TRBV18 and J is TRBJ2-3; TRBD1 matches at 10 bases. Here the CDR3 reads CASSPDRGLADTQYF. CDR3 bases: TGTGCCAGCTCGCCCGACAGGGGGCTCGCAGATACGCAGTATTTT.